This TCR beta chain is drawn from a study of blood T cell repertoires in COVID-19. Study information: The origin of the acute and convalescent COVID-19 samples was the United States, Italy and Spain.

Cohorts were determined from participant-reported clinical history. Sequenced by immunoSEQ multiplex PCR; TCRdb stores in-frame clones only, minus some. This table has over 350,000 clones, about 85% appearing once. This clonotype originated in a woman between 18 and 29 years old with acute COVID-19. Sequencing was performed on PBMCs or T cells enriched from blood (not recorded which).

CDR3 residues: CASSVSLAGSYNEQFF. CDR3 bases: TGTGCCAGCAGCGTTTCACTAGCGGGGTCCTACAATGAGCAGTTCTTC. V usage is TRBV9 and J usage is TRBJ2-1; 10 nucleotides match TRBD2. Per germline, CDR1 SGDLS and CDR2 YYNGEE. This CDR3 spans 16 amino acids. V lost 2 bases, J lost 1 base, and 3 bases stayed unmatched.